The 3 T cell receptor beta chains below were found in one sample sequenced in a study of shared clonotypes between healthy human individuals (dated by TCRdb to 2020 to 2021). The library relied on the immunoSEQ multiplex PCR assay. TCRdb took over this immuneACCESS table, retaining in-frame rearrangements with V and J assigned. Such tables are incomplete; in checked studies, under half of the missing clones stem from an unresolved V gene, and the remainder is unexplained. The sample table holds approximately 1,500,000 clones, of which around 95% were seen once. The ten largest clonotypes hold 0.95% to 1.5% of the sample. Input material: naive CD4+ T cells sorted from blood. The cell subset or site label, read with the paper, signifies: CD45RA+ positively selected. These receptors all stem from a man under 40 in good health.

This rearrangement joins TRBV5-4 to TRBJ1-5; 7 bases are shared with TRBD1. CDR1 SGHNT and CDR2 YYREEE come from the germline V gene (reference sequence). The length of the CDR3 is 14 residues. V was clipped by 2 bases and J by 5 bases; unmatched bases: 4. CDR3 protein: CASSLGGDDQPQHF. In nucleotides, the CDR3 is TGTGCCAGCAGCTTAGGGGGCGACGATCAGCCCCAGCATTTT.

This clone was seen just once. The chain combines TRBV2 with TRBJ2-7, with D perhaps matching TRBD1 (5 bases). Per germline, CDR1 SNHLY and CDR2 FYNNEI. V was shortened by 4 bases and J by 3 bases, with 19 bases between the two germline ends. The CDR3 consists of 16 residues. CDR3 residues: CASSVLSQGFSYEQYF. The DNA for the CDR3 is TGTGCCAGCAGTGTGCTCTCGCAGGGATTTAGCTACGAGCAGTACTTC.

The V and J genes are TRBV5-1 and TRBJ2-1; TRBD1 matches 7 bases. The CDR3 loop spans 14 amino acids. Trimming removed 0 bases from V and 9 bases from J; junction bases left unmatched: 6. Germline CDR1 reads SGHRS; CDR2 reads YFSETQ. The CDR3, as DNA: TGCGCCAGCAGCTTGGAGGGGGCGGAAGGTGAGCAGTTCTTC. This encodes CASSLEGAEGEQFF.